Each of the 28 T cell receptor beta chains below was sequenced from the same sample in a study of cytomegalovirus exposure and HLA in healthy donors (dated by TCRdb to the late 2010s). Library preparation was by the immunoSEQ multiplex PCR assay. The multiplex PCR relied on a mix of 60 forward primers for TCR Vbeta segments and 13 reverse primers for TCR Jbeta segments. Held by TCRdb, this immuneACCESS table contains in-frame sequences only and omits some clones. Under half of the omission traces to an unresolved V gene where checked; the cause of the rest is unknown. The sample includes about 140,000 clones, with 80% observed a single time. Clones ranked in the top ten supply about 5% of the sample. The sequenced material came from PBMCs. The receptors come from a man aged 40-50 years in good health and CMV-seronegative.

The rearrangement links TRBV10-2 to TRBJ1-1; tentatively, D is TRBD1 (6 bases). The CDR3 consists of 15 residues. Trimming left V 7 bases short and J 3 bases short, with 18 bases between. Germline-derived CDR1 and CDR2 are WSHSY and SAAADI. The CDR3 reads CASTFVSRGDTEAFF. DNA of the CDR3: TGCGCCAGCACCTTCGTTAGCAGGGGCGACACTGAAGCTTTCTTT.

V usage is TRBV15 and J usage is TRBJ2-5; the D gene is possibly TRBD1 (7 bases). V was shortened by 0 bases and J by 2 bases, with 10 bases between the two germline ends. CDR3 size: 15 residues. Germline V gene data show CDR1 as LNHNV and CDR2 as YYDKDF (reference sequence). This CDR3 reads CATSRDQGGQETQYF. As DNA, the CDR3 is TGTGCCACCAGCAGAGATCAGGGGGGTCAAGAGACCCAGTACTTC.

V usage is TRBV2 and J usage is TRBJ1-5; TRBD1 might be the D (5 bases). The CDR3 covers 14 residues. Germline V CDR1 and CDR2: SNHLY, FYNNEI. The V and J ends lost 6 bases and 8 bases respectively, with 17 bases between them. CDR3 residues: CASSGGATGEPQHF. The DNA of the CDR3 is TGTGCCAGCAGCGGAGGGGCGACGGGGGAGCCCCAGCATTTT.

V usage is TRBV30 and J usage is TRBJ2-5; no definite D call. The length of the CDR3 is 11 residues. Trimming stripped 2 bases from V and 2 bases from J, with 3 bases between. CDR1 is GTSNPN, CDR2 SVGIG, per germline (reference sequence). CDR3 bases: TGTGCCTGGAGTATACAAGAGACCCAGTACTTC. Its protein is CAWSIQETQYF.

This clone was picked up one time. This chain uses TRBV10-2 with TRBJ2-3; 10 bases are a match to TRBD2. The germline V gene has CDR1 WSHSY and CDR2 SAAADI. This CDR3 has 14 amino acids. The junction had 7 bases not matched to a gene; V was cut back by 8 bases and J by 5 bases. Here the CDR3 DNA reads TGCGCCAGCCTAGGGGCTAGCGGGGGAGATACGCAGTATTTT. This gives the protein CASLGASGGDTQYF.

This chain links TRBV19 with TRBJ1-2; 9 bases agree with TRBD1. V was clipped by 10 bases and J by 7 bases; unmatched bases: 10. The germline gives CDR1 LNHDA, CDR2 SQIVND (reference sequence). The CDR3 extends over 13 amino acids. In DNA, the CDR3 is TGTGCCACTTCCCGGGACAGGGTGGGTGGCTACACCTTC. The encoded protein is CATSRDRVGGYTF.

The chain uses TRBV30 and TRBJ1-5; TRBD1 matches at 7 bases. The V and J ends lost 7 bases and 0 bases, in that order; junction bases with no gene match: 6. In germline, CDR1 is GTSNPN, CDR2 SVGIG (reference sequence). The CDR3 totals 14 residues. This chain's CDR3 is CAFGQDHSNQPQHF. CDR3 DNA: TGTGCCTTTGGACAGGATCATAGCAATCAGCCCCAGCATTTT.

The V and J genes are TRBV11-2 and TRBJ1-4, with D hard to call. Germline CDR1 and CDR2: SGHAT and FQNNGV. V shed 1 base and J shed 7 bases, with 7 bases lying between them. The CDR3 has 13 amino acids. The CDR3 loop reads CASSLVPGEKLFF. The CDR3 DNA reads TGTGCCAGCAGCTTAGTTCCGGGTGAAAAACTGTTTTTT.

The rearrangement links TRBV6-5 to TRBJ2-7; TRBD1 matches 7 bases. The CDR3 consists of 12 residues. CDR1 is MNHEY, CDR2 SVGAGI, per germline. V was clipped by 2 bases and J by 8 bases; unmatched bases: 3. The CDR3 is CASSYDRVKQYF. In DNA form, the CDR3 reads TGTGCCAGCAGTTACGACAGGGTTAAGCAGTACTTC.

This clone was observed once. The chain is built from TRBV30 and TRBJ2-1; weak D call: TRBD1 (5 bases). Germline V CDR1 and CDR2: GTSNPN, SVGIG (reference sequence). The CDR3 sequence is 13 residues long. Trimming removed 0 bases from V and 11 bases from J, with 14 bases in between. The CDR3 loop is CAWSVLRDFKQFF. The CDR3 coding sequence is TGTGCCTGGAGTGTACTCAGGGATTTTAAGCAGTTCTTC.

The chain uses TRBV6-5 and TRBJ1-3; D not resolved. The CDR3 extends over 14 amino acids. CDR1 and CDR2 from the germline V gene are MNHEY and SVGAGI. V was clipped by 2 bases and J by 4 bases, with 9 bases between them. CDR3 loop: CASSYLAVGNTIYF. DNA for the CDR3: TGTGCCAGCAGTTACCTGGCCGTCGGAAACACCATATATTTT.

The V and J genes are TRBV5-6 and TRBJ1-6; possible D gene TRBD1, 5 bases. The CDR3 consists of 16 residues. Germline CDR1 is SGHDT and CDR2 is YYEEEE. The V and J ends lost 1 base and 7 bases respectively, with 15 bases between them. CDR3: CASSLPTRGVNSPLHF. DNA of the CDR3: TGTGCCAGCAGCTTGCCGACCCGGGGGGTGAATTCACCCCTCCACTTT. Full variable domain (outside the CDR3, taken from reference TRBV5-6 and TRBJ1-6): DAGVTQSPTHLIKTRGQQVTLRCSPKSGHDTVSWYQQALGQGPQFIFQYYEEEERQRGNFPDRFSGHQFPNYSSELNVNALLLGDSALYLCASSLPTRGVNSPLHFGNGTRLTVT.

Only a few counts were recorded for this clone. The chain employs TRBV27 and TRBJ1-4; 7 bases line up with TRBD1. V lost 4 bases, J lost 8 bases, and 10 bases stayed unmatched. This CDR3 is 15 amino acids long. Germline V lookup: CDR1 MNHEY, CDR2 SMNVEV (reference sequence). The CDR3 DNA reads TGTGCCAGCAGTTCTCGACAGGGACGATGGGAAAAACTGTTTTTT. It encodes CASSSRQGRWEKLFF.

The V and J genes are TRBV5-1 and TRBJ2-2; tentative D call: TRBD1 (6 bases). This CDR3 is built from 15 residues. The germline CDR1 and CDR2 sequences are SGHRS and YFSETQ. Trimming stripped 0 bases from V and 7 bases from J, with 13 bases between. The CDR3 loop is CASSLDAGADGELFF. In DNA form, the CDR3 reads TGCGCCAGCAGCTTGGATGCAGGGGCCGACGGGGAGCTGTTTTTT.

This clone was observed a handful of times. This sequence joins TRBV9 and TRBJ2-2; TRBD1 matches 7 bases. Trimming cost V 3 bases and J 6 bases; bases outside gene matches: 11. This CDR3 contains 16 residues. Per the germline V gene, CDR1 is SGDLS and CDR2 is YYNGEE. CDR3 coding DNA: TGTGCCAGCAGCGCATTACAGACAGGGTGGGCCGGGGAGCTGTTTTTT. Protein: CASSALQTGWAGELFF.

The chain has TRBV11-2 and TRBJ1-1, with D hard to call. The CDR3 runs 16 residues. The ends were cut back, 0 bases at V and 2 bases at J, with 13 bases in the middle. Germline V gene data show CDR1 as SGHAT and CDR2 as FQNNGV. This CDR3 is CASSLDLVSLNTEAFF. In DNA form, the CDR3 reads TGTGCCAGCAGCTTAGATCTAGTCAGCTTAAACACTGAAGCTTTCTTT.

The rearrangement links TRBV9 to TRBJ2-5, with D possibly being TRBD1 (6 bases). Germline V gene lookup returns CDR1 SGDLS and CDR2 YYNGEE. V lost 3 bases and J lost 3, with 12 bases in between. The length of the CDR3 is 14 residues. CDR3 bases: TGTGCCAGCAGCGAATCGCAGGGGAAAGAGACCCAGTACTTC. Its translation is CASSESQGKETQYF.

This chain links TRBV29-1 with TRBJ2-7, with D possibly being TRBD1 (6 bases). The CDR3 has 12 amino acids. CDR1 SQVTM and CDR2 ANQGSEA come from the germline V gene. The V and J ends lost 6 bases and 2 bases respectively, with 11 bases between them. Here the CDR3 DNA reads TGCAGCGTCAGGGGTTCTCCCTACGAGCAGTACTTC. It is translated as CSVRGSPYEQYF.

CDR3 sequence reads: CASSFIDIQYEQYF. Written as DNA, the CDR3 is TGTGCCAGCAGCTTCATAGACATTCAATACGAGCAGTACTTC. V usage is TRBV11-2 and J usage is TRBJ2-7; no definite D call. Germline V gene lookup returns CDR1 SGHAT and CDR2 FQNNGV. The V gene lost 3 bases and the J gene lost 4 bases, with 13 bases spanning the gap. The CDR3 is 14 amino acids.

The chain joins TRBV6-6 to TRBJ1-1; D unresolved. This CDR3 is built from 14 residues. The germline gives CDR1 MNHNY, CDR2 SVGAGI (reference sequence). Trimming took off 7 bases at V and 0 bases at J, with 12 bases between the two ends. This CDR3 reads CASTQQPMNTEAFF. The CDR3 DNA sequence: TGTGCCAGCACCCAACAGCCTATGAACACTGAAGCTTTCTTT.

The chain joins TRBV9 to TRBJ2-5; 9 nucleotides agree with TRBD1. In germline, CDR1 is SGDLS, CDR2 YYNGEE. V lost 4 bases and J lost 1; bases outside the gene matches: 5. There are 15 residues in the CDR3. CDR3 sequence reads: CASSIRDRAQETQYF. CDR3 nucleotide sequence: TGTGCCAGCAGCATCCGGGACAGGGCCCAAGAGACCCAGTACTTC.

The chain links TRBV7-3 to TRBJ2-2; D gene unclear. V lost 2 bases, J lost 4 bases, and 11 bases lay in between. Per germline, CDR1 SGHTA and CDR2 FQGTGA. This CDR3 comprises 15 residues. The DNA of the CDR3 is TGTGCCAGCAGCTTAGCCCCTCCCAGCACCGGGGAGCTGTTTTTT. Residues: CASSLAPPSTGELFF. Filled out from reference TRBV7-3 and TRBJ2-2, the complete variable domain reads GAGVSQTPSNKVTEKGKYVELRCDPISGHTALYWYRQSLGQGPEFLIYFQGTGAADDSGLPNDRFFAVRPEGSVSTLKIQRTERGDSAVYLCASSLAPPSTGELFFGEGSRLTVL.

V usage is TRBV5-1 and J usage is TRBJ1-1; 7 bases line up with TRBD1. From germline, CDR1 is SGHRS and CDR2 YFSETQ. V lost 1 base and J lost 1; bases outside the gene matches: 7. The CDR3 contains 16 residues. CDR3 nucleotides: TGCGCCAGCAGCTTGTTAGGAGGGGGCAGGAACACTGAAGCTTTCTTT. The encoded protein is CASSLLGGGRNTEAFF. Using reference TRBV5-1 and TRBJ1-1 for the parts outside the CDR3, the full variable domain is KAGVTQTPRYLIKTRGQQVTLSCSPISGHRSVSWYQQTPGQGLQFLFEYFSETQRNKGNFPGRFSGRQFSNSRSEMNVSTLELGDSALYLCASSLLGGGRNTEAFFGQGTRLTVV.

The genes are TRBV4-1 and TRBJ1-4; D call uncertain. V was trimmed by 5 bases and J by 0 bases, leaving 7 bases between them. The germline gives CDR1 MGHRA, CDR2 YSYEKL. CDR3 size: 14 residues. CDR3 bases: TGCGCCAGCAGCTTGACAACAACTAATGAAAAACTGTTTTTT. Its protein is CASSLTTTNEKLFF.

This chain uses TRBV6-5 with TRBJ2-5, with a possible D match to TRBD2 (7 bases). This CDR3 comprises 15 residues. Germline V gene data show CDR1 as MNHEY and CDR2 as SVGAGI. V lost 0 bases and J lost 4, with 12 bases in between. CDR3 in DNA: TGTGCCAGCAGTTACTCGGGGGGGGCGAGAGAGACCCAGTACTTC. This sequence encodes CASSYSGGARETQYF.

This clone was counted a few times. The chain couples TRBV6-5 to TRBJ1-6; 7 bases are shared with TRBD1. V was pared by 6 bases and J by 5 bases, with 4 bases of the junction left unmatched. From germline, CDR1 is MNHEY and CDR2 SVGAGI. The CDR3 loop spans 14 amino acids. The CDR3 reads CASSLTGDNSPLHF. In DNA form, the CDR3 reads TGTGCCAGCAGCCTCACAGGGGATAATTCACCCCTCCACTTT.

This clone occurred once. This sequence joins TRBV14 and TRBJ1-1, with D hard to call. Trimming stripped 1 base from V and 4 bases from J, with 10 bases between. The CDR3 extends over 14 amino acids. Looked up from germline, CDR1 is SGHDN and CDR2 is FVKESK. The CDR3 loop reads CASSQVKLVTEAFF. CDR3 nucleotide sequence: TGTGCCAGCAGCCAAGTTAAACTTGTCACTGAAGCTTTCTTT.

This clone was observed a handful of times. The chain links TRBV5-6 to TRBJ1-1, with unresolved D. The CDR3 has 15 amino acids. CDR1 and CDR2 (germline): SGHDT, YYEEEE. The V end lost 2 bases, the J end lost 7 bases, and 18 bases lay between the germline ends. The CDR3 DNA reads TGTGCCAGCAGCTTTCTGGGCCCTGCAAGAAGTGAAGCTTTCTTT. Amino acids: CASSFLGPARSEAFF.